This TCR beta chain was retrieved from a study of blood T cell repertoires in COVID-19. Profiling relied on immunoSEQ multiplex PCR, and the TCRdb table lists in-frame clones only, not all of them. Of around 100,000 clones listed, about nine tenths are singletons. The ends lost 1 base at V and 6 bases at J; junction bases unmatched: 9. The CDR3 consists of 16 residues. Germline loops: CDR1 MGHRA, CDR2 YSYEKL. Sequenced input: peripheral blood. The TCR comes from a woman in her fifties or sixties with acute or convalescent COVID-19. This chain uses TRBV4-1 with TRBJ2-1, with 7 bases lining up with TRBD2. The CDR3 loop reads CASSQGGGGLVNEQFF. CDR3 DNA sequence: TGCGCCAGCAGCCAAGGGGGCGGGGGACTTGTCAATGAGCAGTTCTTC.